The T cell receptor beta chain under discussion was sequenced for a study of control samples from healthy donors and cancer patients. Method: immunoSEQ multiplex PCR; TCRdb's copy keeps in-frame clones and lacks some. The sample includes roughly 170,000 clones, roughly 93% seen only once; the top ten take roughly 1.6%. Trimming took 2 bases from V and 0 from J, leaving 14 bases between them. Germline V CDR1 and CDR2: SGHDN, FVKESK. The CDR3 extends over 18 amino acids. The V call is TRBV14, the J call TRBJ1-6; D may be TRBD1 (6 bases). The sample comprised blood. The receptor's source is a man aged 18 to 30 in good health. CDR3 DNA: TGTGCCAGCAGCCAAACGGGACACCCAAGCTCCTATAATTCACCCCTCCACTTT. Translated: CASSQTGHPSSYNSPLHF.